This T cell receptor (beta chain) was sequenced during a study of cytomegalovirus exposure and HLA in healthy donors. As concerns this clone: Its antigen remains unknown.

Germline lookup yields CDR1 MNHEY and CDR2 SMNVEV (reference sequence). The CDR3 is made up of 13 amino acids. Trimming removed 5 bases at V and 2 bases at J, with 10 bases between. Study results and caveats: Several of the most significant clusters were apparently associated with common viral pathogens in a later analysis.

Primers: 60 Vbeta forward and 13 Jbeta reverse. Libraries were prepared by immunoSEQ multiplex PCR; TCRdb keeps only in-frame clonotypes and omits some of them. The table has about 100,000 clones, 60% to 85% seen once. Sequenced input: PBMCs. The J gene is TRBJ2-7, the V gene TRBV27, with D perhaps TRBD1 (6 bases). The TCR comes from a man aged 50 or older in good health and CMV-seropositive. This chain's CDR3 is CASSPQGPYEQYF. CDR3 DNA sequence: TGTGCCAGCAGTCCACAGGGACCCTACGAGCAGTACTTC.